This TCR beta chain emerged from a study of shared clonotypes between healthy human individuals. Study-wide results and caveats: It was the few donors that limited the genetic and exposure-history diversity represented.

TCRdb's table, derived via immunoSEQ multiplex PCR, lists solely in-frame clones and lacks some. The sample has roughly 2 million clones, almost 96% seen once; the top ten hold approximately 0.13%. CDR3 length: 16 amino acids. Trimming cost V 0 bases and J 5 bases; bases outside gene matches: 9. Worth noting for this clone: What it binds is not known.

The V and J genes are TRBV5-3 and TRBJ2-3; 7 nucleotides align to TRBD2. TRBV5-3 is filed as an ORF, its function uncertain. Material for sequencing was naive CD4+ T cells sorted from blood. Subset meaning: CD45RA+ positively selected. The sequence derives from a man younger than 35 in good health. The CDR3 loop is CARSLGRAGAVDTQYF. DNA for the CDR3: TGTGCCAGAAGCTTGGGGAGGGCGGGAGCAGTAGATACGCAGTATTTT.